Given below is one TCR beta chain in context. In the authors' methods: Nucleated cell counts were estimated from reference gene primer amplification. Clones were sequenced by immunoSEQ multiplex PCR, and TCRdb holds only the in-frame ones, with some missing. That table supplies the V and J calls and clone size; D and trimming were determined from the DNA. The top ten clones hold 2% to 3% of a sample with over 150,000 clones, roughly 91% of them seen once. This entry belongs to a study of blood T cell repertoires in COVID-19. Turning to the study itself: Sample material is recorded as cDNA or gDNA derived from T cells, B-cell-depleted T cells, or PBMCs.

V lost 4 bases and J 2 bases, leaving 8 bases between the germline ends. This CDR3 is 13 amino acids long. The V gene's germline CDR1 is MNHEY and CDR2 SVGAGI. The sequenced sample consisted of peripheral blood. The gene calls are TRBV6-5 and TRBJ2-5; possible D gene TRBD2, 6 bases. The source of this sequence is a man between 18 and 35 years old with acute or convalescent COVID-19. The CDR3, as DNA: TGTGCCAGCAGTTGGAGGGGTCAAGAGACCCAGTACTTC. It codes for CASSWRGQETQYF.